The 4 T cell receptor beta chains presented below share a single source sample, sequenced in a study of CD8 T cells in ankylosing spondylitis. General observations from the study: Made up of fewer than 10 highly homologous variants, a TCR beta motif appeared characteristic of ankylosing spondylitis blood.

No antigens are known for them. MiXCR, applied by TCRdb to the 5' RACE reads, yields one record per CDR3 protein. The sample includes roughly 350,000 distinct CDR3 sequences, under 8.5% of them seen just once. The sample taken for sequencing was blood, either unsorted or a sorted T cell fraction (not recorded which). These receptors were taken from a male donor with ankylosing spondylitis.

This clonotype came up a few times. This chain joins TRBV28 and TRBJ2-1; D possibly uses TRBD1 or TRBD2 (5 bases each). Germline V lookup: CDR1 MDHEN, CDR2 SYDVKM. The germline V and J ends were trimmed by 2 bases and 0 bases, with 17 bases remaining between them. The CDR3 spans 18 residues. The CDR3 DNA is TGTGCCAGCAGTTTACAGGGTCTAGCCCAGAGCTCCTACAATGAGCAGTTCTTC. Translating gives CASSLQGLAQSSYNEQFF.

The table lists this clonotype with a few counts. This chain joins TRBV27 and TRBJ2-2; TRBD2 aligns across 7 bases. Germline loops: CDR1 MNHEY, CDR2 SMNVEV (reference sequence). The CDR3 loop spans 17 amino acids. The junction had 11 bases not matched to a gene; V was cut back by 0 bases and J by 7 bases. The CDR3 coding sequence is TGTGCCAGCAGTTTATCGTCAATAGCGGGTGCGATCGGGGAGCTGTTTTTT. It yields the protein CASSLSSIAGAIGELFF.

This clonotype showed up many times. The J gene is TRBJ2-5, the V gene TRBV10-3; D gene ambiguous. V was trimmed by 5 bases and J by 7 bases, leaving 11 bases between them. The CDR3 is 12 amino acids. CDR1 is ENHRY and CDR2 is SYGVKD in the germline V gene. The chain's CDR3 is CAISRPSGTQYF. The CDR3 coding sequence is TGTGCCATCAGTCGGCCCTCCGGGACCCAGTACTTC.

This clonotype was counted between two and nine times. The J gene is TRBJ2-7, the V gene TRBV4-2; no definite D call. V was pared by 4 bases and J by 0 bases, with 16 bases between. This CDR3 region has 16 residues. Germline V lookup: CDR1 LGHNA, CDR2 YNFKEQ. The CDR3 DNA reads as TGTGCCAGCAGCCCACGGTTGGCGGCCGACTCCTACGAGCAGTACTTC. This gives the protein CASSPRLAADSYEQYF.